The clone carrying this T cell receptor (beta chain) is termed medium-sized. Germline lookup yields CDR1 MRHNA and CDR2 SNTAGT. Trimming removed 4 bases at V and 2 bases at J, with 6 bases between. This CDR3 region has 13 residues. The data derive from a study of blood T cell repertoires in COVID-19. Original methodology: Amplification from reference gene primers served as the basis for estimated nucleated cell counts. TCRdb's copy holds only in-frame clones and misses some; the assay was immunoSEQ multiplex PCR. The V and J calls and the clone size are those of that table, but D and trimming were determined from the DNA. The sample holds more than 90,000 clones, about 87% seen once.

The TCR was taken from a woman aged 25 to 39 with acute or convalescent COVID-19. The chain combines TRBV6-4 with TRBJ1-3; D gene ambiguous. Sequencing was performed on peripheral blood. In DNA form, the CDR3 reads TGTGCCAGCAGTGCCCTACCTGGAAACACCATATATTTT. Protein: CASSALPGNTIYF.